The TCR beta chain described here comes from a study of post-analysis software for immune sequencing data. Study overall: Relapsing-remitting, secondary progressive and progressive-relapsing multiple sclerosis courses were included.

Germline CDR1 reads MNHEY; CDR2 reads SVGAGI. The CDR3 extends over 18 amino acids. V lost 0 bases, J lost 1 base, and 17 bases lay in between. As for this clonotype: Antigen unknown.

The study, taken as a whole, reports: Compared against controls, patients with multiple sclerosis displayed significantly lower normalized Chao1 diversity. Under F measure analysis, samples from one preparation batch co-clustered strongly. Patients used several TRBV segments, including TRBV5-6, TRBV5-1 and TRBV20-1, more often than controls.

Tagging with unique molecular identifiers was a feature of the TCR beta cDNA libraries. cDNA molecules numbering roughly 0.5 million came from about 0.94 to 9.7 million T cells. A single record per CDR3 protein comes from TCRdb applying MiXCR to the PCR reads. This sample yields approximately 690,000 distinct CDR3 sequences, of which around 60% are seen a single time; about 11% belongs to the top ten. Input material: blood. The source is a girl aged 2-10 years with multiple sclerosis. The V call is TRBV6-5, the J call TRBJ2-3; perhaps TRBD2 as D (5 bases). This CDR3 reads CASSYSMEAKHGTDTQYF. CDR3 sequence (DNA): TGTGCCAGCAGTTACTCGATGGAGGCTAAGCATGGCACAGATACGCAGTATTTT.